A selection of T cell receptor beta chains follows, all from one sample in a study of post-analysis software for immune sequencing data. TCRdb processed the PCR reads anew with MiXCR; each CDR3 protein has one entry. Of hundreds of thousands of distinct CDR3 sequences in the sample, around 27% were seen once. The sequencing sample was made of blood. These receptors originate from a girl between 10 and 17 years old with multiple sclerosis. Each CDR3 is given with its conserved first and last residue. D genes are given only for firm matches. Some rows mark clone size as missing; the rest say once, few, many or name a class of expanded clone.

CDR3nt: TGTGCCAGCAGTTTAGGGAGGCCTGAAAAACTGTTTTTT; CDR3aa: CASSLGRPEKLFF; j_gene: TRBJ1-4; abundance: few; v_gene: TRBV27; d_gene: NA
CDR3nt: TGTGCCACCAGCACCGGGACCTCTAACTATGGCTACACCTTC; CDR3aa: CATSTGTSNYGYTF; j_gene: TRBJ1-2; abundance: NA; v_gene: TRBV24-1; d_gene: NA
CDR3nt: TGTGCCACCAGCATCGACAGCAATCAGCCCCAGCATTTT; CDR3aa: CATSIDSNQPQHF; j_gene: TRBJ1-5; abundance: few; v_gene: TRBV15; d_gene: NA
CDR3nt: TGCAGTGCTCAGGACAGGGGGTCTGGAAACACCATATATTTT; CDR3aa: CSAQDRGSGNTIYF; j_gene: TRBJ1-3; abundance: NA; v_gene: TRBV20-1; d_gene: TRBD1
CDR3nt: TGTGCCAGCAGCCCCCGGACAGGGGACAATGAGCAGTACTTC; CDR3aa: CASSPRTGDNEQYF; j_gene: TRBJ2-7; abundance: NA; v_gene: TRBV5-5; d_gene: TRBD1
CDR3nt: TGTGCCAGCAGCTCGCCGGGACTTAACTACGAGCAGTACTTC; CDR3aa: CASSSPGLNYEQYF; j_gene: TRBJ2-7; abundance: few; v_gene: TRBV7-9; d_gene: NA
CDR3nt: TGTGCCAGCAGCCCCCTGGGGAGTCCAAGCTCCTACGAGCAGTACTTC; CDR3aa: CASSPLGSPSSYEQYF; j_gene: TRBJ2-7; abundance: NA; v_gene: TRBV13; d_gene: NA
CDR3nt: TGTGCCAGCAGCAGGGACAGTTTACATGGCTACACCTTC; CDR3aa: CASSRDSLHGYTF; j_gene: TRBJ1-2; abundance: few; v_gene: TRBV7-2; d_gene: TRBD1
CDR3nt: TGTGCCAGCAGCTCGCCTTCCGGAGATAGCAATCAGCCCCAGCATTTT; CDR3aa: CASSSPSGDSNQPQHF; j_gene: TRBJ1-5; abundance: NA; v_gene: TRBV7-9; d_gene: NA
CDR3nt: TGTGCCAGCAGTTTTGGGCAGGACTCTAGCACAGATACGCAGTATTTT; CDR3aa: CASSFGQDSSTDTQYF; j_gene: TRBJ2-3; abundance: NA; v_gene: TRBV28; d_gene: NA
CDR3nt: TGTGCCACCAGTGTGACAGGGGGGGTCGGCGGCTACACCTTC; CDR3aa: CATSVTGGVGGYTF; j_gene: TRBJ1-2; abundance: NA; v_gene: TRBV24-1; d_gene: TRBD1
CDR3nt: TGTGCCAGCAGCTCCGGGAAGGGGCTCGTCTGCGAGCAGTACTTC; CDR3aa: CASSSGKGLVCEQYF; j_gene: TRBJ2-7; abundance: NA; v_gene: TRBV5-5; d_gene: NA
CDR3nt: TGTGCCAGCAGCCAAGATCAACTAGCGGGGAACAATGAGCAGTTCTTC; CDR3aa: CASSQDQLAGNNEQFF; j_gene: TRBJ2-1; abundance: NA; v_gene: TRBV3-1; d_gene: TRBD2
CDR3nt: TGTGCCAGCAGCTTAGTAGGAGGACAGGGATTAACCAACCCGGCTACGGGCGAGCAGTACTTC; CDR3aa: CASSLVGGQGLTNPATGEQYF; j_gene: TRBJ2-7; abundance: few; v_gene: TRBV7-4; d_gene: TRBD1
CDR3nt: TGTGCCAGCAGCGCGACTAGCGACTACGAGCAGTACTTC; CDR3aa: CASSATSDYEQYF; j_gene: TRBJ2-7; abundance: NA; v_gene: TRBV7-2; d_gene: TRBD2
CDR3nt: TGTGCCAGCAGCCAGGACAGAAACAATGAGCAGTTCTTC; CDR3aa: CASSQDRNNEQFF; j_gene: TRBJ2-1; abundance: many; v_gene: TRBV11-3; d_gene: NA